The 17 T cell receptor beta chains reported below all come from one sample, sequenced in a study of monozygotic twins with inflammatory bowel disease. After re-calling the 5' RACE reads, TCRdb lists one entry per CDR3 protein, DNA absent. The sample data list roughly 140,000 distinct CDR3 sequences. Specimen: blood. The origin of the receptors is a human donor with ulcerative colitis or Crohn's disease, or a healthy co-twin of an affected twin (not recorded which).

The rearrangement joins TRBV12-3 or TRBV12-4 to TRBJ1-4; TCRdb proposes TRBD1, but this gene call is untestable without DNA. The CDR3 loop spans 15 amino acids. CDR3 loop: CASSVGTGINEKLFF.

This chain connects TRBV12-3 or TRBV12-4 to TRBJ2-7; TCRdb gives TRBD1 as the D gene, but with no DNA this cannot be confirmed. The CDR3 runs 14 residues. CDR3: CASSLKGQSDEQYF.

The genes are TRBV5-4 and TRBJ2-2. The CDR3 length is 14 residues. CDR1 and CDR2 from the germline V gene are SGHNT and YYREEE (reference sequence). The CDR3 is CASSVDSNTGELFF.

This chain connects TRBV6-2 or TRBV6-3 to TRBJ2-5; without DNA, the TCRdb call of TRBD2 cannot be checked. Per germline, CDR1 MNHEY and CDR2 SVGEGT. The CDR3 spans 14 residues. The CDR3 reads CASRVGLIQETQYF.

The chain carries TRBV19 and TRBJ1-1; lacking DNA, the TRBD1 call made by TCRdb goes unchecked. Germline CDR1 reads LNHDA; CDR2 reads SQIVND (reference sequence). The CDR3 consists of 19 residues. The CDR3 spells CASSIESRRDRGPFTEAFF.

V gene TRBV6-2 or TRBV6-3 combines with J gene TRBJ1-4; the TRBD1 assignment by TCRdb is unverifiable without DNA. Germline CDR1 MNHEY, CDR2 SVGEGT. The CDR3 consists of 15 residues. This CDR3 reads CASRPGWPKNEKLFF.

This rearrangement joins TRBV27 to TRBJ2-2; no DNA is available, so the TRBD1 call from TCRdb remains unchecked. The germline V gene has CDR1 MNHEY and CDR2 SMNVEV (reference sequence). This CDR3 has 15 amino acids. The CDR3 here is CASSLRGRNTGELFF.

The CDR3 sequence: CASSFYDQPQHF. The V and J genes are TRBV7-2 and TRBJ1-5. Per germline, CDR1 SGHTA and CDR2 FQGNSA. The CDR3 is made up of 12 amino acids.

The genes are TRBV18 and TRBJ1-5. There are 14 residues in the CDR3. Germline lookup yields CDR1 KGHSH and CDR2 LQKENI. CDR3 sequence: CASSYSRRDQPQHF.

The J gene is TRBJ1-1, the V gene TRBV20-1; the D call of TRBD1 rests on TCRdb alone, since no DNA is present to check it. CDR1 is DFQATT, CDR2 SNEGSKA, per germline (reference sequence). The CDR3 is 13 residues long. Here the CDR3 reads CSVPGQGNSEAFF.

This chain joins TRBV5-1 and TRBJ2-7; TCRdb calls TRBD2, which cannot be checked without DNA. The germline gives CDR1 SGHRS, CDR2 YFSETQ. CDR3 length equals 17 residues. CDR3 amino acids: CASSLASGLPSSYEQYF.

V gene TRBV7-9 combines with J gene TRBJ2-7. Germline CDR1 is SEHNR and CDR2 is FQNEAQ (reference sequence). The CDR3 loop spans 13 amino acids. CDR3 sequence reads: CASSLGLYYEQYF.

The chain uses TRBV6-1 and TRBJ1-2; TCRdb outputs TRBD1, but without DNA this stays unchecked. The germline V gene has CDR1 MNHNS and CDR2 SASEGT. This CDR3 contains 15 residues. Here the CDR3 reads CASSPGHPVDYGYTF.

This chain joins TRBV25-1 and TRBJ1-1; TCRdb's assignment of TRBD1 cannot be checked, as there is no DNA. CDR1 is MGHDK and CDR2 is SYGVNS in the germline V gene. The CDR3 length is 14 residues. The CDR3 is CASRDRQWNTEAFF.

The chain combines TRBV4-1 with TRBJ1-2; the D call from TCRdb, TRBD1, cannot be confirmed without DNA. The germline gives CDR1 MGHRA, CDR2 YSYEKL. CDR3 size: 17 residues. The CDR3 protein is CASSQAPGATTFYGYTF.

The CDR3 spells CASSSHDSNYEQYF. This chain links TRBV7-6 with TRBJ2-7; TCRdb's assignment of TRBD1 cannot be checked, as there is no DNA. In germline, CDR1 is SGHVS, CDR2 FNYEAQ. The CDR3 is 14 amino acids.

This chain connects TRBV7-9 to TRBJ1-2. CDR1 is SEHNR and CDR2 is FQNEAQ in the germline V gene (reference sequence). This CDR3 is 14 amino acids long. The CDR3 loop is CASSLGAEVYGYTF.